This T cell receptor (beta chain) stems from a study of blood T cell repertoires in COVID-19. About the study: COVID-19 samples, acute and convalescent, were from the United States, Italy and Spain. Nucleic acid was either cDNA or gDNA, and it came from T cells, B-cell-depleted T cells, or PBMCs.

The ends lost 4 bases at V and 3 bases at J; junction bases unmatched: 7. Germline values: CDR1 MNHEY, CDR2 SVGAGI. The CDR3 consists of 16 residues. Methods used by the authors: By means of reference gene primer amplification, nucleated cell counts were estimated. Data came from immunoSEQ multiplex PCR; TCRdb stores just in-frame clones and leaves some out. Clone size and V and J calls were adopted from that table, with D and trimming inferred from the DNA. Of 30,000 to 40,000 clones in the sample, approximately 81% were seen once. Sequences were obtained from peripheral blood. The chain carries TRBV6-5 and TRBJ2-2; 8 positions agree with TRBD1. This receptor was identified in a human donor in a cohort sampled during active COVID-19. The CDR3 DNA reads as TGTGCCAGCAGTTCTCGGGACAGGCGATACACCGGGGAGCTGTTTTTT. Residues: CASSSRDRRYTGELFF.